Detailed here is one T cell receptor beta chain. Its antigen is currently not known. Per-base quality was not reported, and no clone a single base away is much larger than it. From cysteine to phenylalanine, the CDR3 is 15 amino acids long. Here the CDR3 DNA is all that survives: 45 bases in frame from base 1. The germline ends are 10 bases apart after V is trimmed by 1 base and J by 4 bases. As encoded in the germline V gene (reference sequence), CDR1 is SEHNR while CDR2 is FQNEAQ. The data were taken from a study of OX40 agonist ivuxolimab in advanced cancers. For context, the study as a whole: Ivuxolimab was a fully human IgG2 agonistic monoclonal antibody targeting the costimulatory receptor OX40 (CD134). Of the approximately 50 patients in dose escalation, some 19 had hepatocellular carcinoma, around 15 had melanoma, 9 had renal cell carcinoma and 9 had head and neck cancer. Prior anti-PD-1, anti-PD-L1 or anti-CTLA-4 therapy was permitted, and checkpoint inhibitors had been received by around 40% of dose-escalation patients. Intravenous ivuxolimab was administered to patients every 2 weeks at six dose levels: 0.01, 0.1, 0.3, 1.5, 3 and 10 mg/kg. In the dose-escalation cohort, more than 80% of patients were male, and the mean age was roughly 60 years with a range of roughly 23 to 79. The paper covers the monotherapy dose-escalation part of the phase I ivuxolimab trial, which included N ≈ 52 patients. Partial responses occurred in three dose-escalation patients, of whom one had hepatocellular carcinoma and two had cutaneous melanoma. Peripheral TCRbeta sequencing was intended to test whether TCR sequence diversity was altered and clonal T-cell expansion was caused by ivuxolimab. General conclusions and limits of the study: The antigen specificity of the clonally expanded peripheral T cells was not determined. Clonal expansion of both CD4+ and CD8+ blood T cells was observed from baseline to week 6 at doses 0.1 to 3.0 mg/kg. In the 0.1-3.0 mg/kg groups, partial responders had among the lowest normalized peripheral clonal expansion, particularly in CD8+ T cells. Low levels of normalized T-cell clonal expansion were also seen in some patients who did not respond. After ivuxolimab, CD8+ T cells had more expanded clones than CD4+ T cells on average.

Genomic DNA was isolated from the sorted cells so that the TCRbeta CDR3 region could be sequenced. TCRbeta CDR3 regions were sequenced using the immunoSEQ Assay. Held by TCRdb, this immuneACCESS table contains in-frame sequences only and omits some clones. Under half of the omission traces to an unresolved V gene where checked; the cause of the rest is unknown. This sample has about 82,000 clones in its table, and roughly 88% of those were observed once. 0.75% to 0.9% of the sample is in the top ten clones. Patients with autoimmune disease history or receiving systemic immunosuppression were excluded from the trial. In every dose cohort, peripheral blood was drawn for TCR sequencing at baseline, cycle 4 day 1, and cycle 7 day 1. The samples were taken from a phase I, first-in-human, multicenter, open-label dose-escalation trial of ivuxolimab. The trial enrolled adults with locally advanced or metastatic head and neck squamous cell, hepatocellular, melanoma or renal cell carcinoma. Before TCR sequencing, CD4+ and CD8+ T cells were separately sorted from peripheral blood.

This TCR was recovered from an adult with an advanced solid tumor such as melanoma, head and neck, liver or kidney cancer. Recombination joined TRBV7-9 with TRBJ2-2, with a weak D call of TRBD1 (5 bases match). Sequences were derived from CD4+ or CD8+ T cells sorted from blood, sampled in a trial of the OX40 agonist ivuxolimab. The sequenced DNA: TGTGCCAGCAGCTTAGGGGCAGGGCTCACCGGGGAGCTGTTTTTT. This codes for CASSLGAGLTGELFF.